The present T cell receptor beta chain was sequenced within a study of CD8 T cells in Susac syndrome. Study-wide results and limits: The authors acknowledged that the study's TCR sequencing and HLA analysis involved relatively few individuals.

CDR1 is SGHNT, CDR2 YYREEE, per germline (reference sequence). Trimming cost V 2 bases and J 6 bases; bases outside gene matches: 6. The CDR3 sequence is 15 residues long. cDNA came from roughly 0.53 to 1 ug RNA primed by random hexamers. TCRdb called the immunoSEQ multiplex PCR reads again in MiXCR, with one record for every CDR3 protein. The profile shows under 350,000 distinct CDR3 sequences, around 92% of them singletons. With regard to this clonotype: Its target is unknown.

Sequencing of TCR beta was carried out in blood CD8+ and CD4+ T cells. This sequence was found in a human donor with multiple sclerosis. The specimen sequenced was CD4+ T cells from PBMCs. The rearrangement joins TRBV5-4 to TRBJ1-1; 11 bases map to TRBD1. CDR3 in DNA: TGTGCCAGCAGCTTCCCGGACAGGGGGCTTTCTGAAGCTTTCTTT. Its translation: CASSFPDRGLSEAFF.